Listed below are T cell receptor beta chains from one sample, sequenced in a study of T cells in Graves' hyperthyroidism and ophthalmopathy. From the multiplex PCR reads, TCRdb called clonotypes with MiXCR, one entry per CDR3 protein. The table has some 400,000 distinct CDR3 sequences, roughly 14% seen once. The sequencing input was blood. The receptors come from a man younger than 45 with Graves' hyperthyroidism that later progressed to Graves' ophthalmopathy. Each CDR3 is given with its conserved first and last residue. Each record gives: J gene, clone size, CDR3 length, V gene, D gene, CDR3 DNA, CDR3 protein. A D gene is named only where the DNA matches it firmly. Where a row states a size, it is once, few, many or the class of an expanded clone; other rows omit it.

j_call: TRBJ1-5
clone_size: few
cdr3_length: 16
v_call: TRBV7-6
d_call: NA
cdr3_nt: TGTGCCAGCACTCTTACTTCCGGTCGAAGCAATCAGCCCCAGCATTTT
cdr3_aa: CASTLTSGRSNQPQHF

j_call: TRBJ2-5
clone_size: NA
cdr3_length: 14
v_call: TRBV5-1
d_call: NA
cdr3_nt: TGCGCCAGCAGCTCAGATCCCTTCGGGGAGACCCAGTACTTC
cdr3_aa: CASSSDPFGETQYF

j_call: TRBJ1-5
clone_size: many
cdr3_length: 14
v_call: TRBV20-1
d_call: NA
cdr3_nt: TGCAGTGCTAGAGGAGGAGGAAGCAATCAGCCCCAGCATTTT
cdr3_aa: CSARGGGSNQPQHF

j_call: TRBJ1-1
clone_size: many
cdr3_length: 13
v_call: TRBV12-3/TRBV12-4
d_call: TRBD1
cdr3_nt: TGTGCCAGCAGAAAAACAGGGGGCTTTCTTGCTTTCTTT
cdr3_aa: CASRKTGGFLAFF

j_call: TRBJ1-3
clone_size: NA
cdr3_length: 18
v_call: TRBV11-2
d_call: NA
cdr3_nt: TGTGCCAGCAGCTTAGAGTGGGGGTACGACATCTCTGGAAACACCATATATTTT
cdr3_aa: CASSLEWGYDISGNTIYF

j_call: TRBJ2-3
clone_size: few
cdr3_length: 15
v_call: TRBV5-1
d_call: TRBD2
cdr3_nt: TGCGCCAGCAGCACCTCGGGACTAGCGGCAGATACGCAGTATTTT
cdr3_aa: CASSTSGLAADTQYF

j_call: TRBJ1-4
clone_size: few
cdr3_length: 15
v_call: TRBV12-3/TRBV12-4
d_call: TRBD1
cdr3_nt: TGTGCCAGCAGACGACAGGGGGCGTTTAATGAAAAACTGTTTTTT
cdr3_aa: CASRRQGAFNEKLFF

j_call: TRBJ1-1
clone_size: many
cdr3_length: 13
v_call: TRBV3-1
d_call: NA
cdr3_nt: TGTGCCAGCAGCCCCCGTCTGGGCGCTGAAGCTTTCTTT
cdr3_aa: CASSPRLGAEAFF

j_call: TRBJ2-5
clone_size: few
cdr3_length: 15
v_call: TRBV6-5
d_call: NA
cdr3_nt: TGTGCCAGCAGTTACTCGATCGAAGGGGGGGAGACCCAGTACTTC
cdr3_aa: CASSYSIEGGETQYF

j_call: TRBJ2-1
clone_size: many
cdr3_length: 13
v_call: TRBV7-2
d_call: NA
cdr3_nt: TGTGCCAGCGCCGGGAGCTCCTACAATGAGCAGTTCTTC
cdr3_aa: CASAGSSYNEQFF

j_call: TRBJ2-1
clone_size: many
cdr3_length: 15
v_call: TRBV20-1
d_call: TRBD2
cdr3_nt: TGCAGTGCTAGTACCGGGCGGGGGGGGGCCAATGAGCAGTTCTTC
cdr3_aa: CSASTGRGGANEQFF

j_call: TRBJ1-1
clone_size: few
cdr3_length: 13
v_call: TRBV5-6
d_call: NA
cdr3_nt: TGTGCCAGCAGGAGGACGGCCGACACTGAAGCTTTCTTT
cdr3_aa: CASRRTADTEAFF

j_call: TRBJ1-3
clone_size: few
cdr3_length: 14
v_call: TRBV9
d_call: NA
cdr3_nt: TGTGCCAGCAACGAGGAGGGGTTCGGAAACACCACATATTTT
cdr3_aa: CASNEEGFGNTTYF

j_call: TRBJ2-2
clone_size: NA
cdr3_length: 14
v_call: TRBV2
d_call: TRBD2
cdr3_nt: TGTGCCAGCACAGTTACTAGCGGGATTGGGGAGCTGTTTTTT
cdr3_aa: CASTVTSGIGELFF

j_call: TRBJ2-1
clone_size: many
cdr3_length: 16
v_call: TRBV6-1
d_call: TRBD2
cdr3_nt: TGTGCCAGCAGTGAGCTAGCGGACCGCTCCTACAATGAGCAGTTCTTC
cdr3_aa: CASSELADRSYNEQFF

j_call: TRBJ1-1
clone_size: many
cdr3_length: 14
v_call: TRBV6-1
d_call: NA
cdr3_nt: TGTGCCAGCAGTCTGACAAAAGTGAACACTGAAGCTTTCTTT
cdr3_aa: CASSLTKVNTEAFF

j_call: TRBJ1-5
clone_size: NA
cdr3_length: 15
v_call: TRBV25-1
d_call: NA
cdr3_nt: TGTGCCAGCAGCATGCGGGACGGACCGAATCAGCCCCAGCATTTT
cdr3_aa: CASSMRDGPNQPQHF

j_call: TRBJ1-5
clone_size: few
cdr3_length: 16
v_call: TRBV20-1
d_call: NA
cdr3_nt: TGCAGGACGAAAACCCCTTCTTCAGCGGTCAATCAGCCCCAGCATTTT
cdr3_aa: CRTKTPSSAVNQPQHF

j_call: TRBJ1-4
clone_size: NA
cdr3_length: 13
v_call: TRBV18
d_call: NA
cdr3_nt: TGTGCCAGCTCACCAGGAACCAATGAAAAACTGTTTTTT
cdr3_aa: CASSPGTNEKLFF

j_call: TRBJ1-5
clone_size: many
cdr3_length: 13
v_call: TRBV12-3/TRBV12-4
d_call: TRBD1
cdr3_nt: TGTGCCAGCACTGGGACAGTTAATCAGCCCCAGCATTTT
cdr3_aa: CASTGTVNQPQHF

j_call: TRBJ1-5
clone_size: many
cdr3_length: 12
v_call: TRBV6-2/TRBV6-3
d_call: TRBD1
cdr3_nt: TGTGCCAGCAGCCACAGGGGCGCGCCCCAGCATTTT
cdr3_aa: CASSHRGAPQHF

j_call: TRBJ1-4
clone_size: many
cdr3_length: 15
v_call: TRBV28
d_call: NA
cdr3_nt: TGTGCCAGCAGCAATTCGGGGGTAGCTAATGAAAAACTGTTTTTT
cdr3_aa: CASSNSGVANEKLFF

j_call: TRBJ1-5
clone_size: many
cdr3_length: 15
v_call: TRBV7-2
d_call: NA
cdr3_nt: TGTGCCAGCAGCTTATACAGCCAGGACAATCAGCCCCAGCATTTT
cdr3_aa: CASSLYSQDNQPQHF

j_call: TRBJ2-1
clone_size: once
cdr3_length: 13
v_call: TRBV6-1
d_call: NA
cdr3_nt: TGTGCCAGCAGCCGGGACCGAGGATGGGAGCAGTTCTTC
cdr3_aa: CASSRDRGWEQFF

j_call: TRBJ1-1
clone_size: many
cdr3_length: 14
v_call: TRBV28
d_call: NA
cdr3_nt: TGTGCCAGCAGACCTCAGCGAGCCGACACTGAAGCTTTCTTT
cdr3_aa: CASRPQRADTEAFF

j_call: TRBJ2-1
clone_size: NA
cdr3_length: 15
v_call: TRBV18
d_call: NA
cdr3_nt: TGTGCCAGCTCACCGGGGTATCAGAGGGACAATGAGCAGTTCTTC
cdr3_aa: CASSPGYQRDNEQFF

j_call: TRBJ1-3
clone_size: NA
cdr3_length: 12
v_call: TRBV30
d_call: NA
cdr3_nt: TGTGCCTGGAGTGCTAAGGGGAACACCATATATTTT
cdr3_aa: CAWSAKGNTIYF

j_call: TRBJ1-1
clone_size: many
cdr3_length: 14
v_call: TRBV6-1
d_call: NA
cdr3_nt: TGTGCCAGCAGTGAACCGAGGGTCGGGGATGAAGCTTTCTTT
cdr3_aa: CASSEPRVGDEAFF

j_call: TRBJ1-5
clone_size: few
cdr3_length: 16
v_call: TRBV10-3
d_call: NA
cdr3_nt: TGTGCCATCAGTGAGTCGGGGCAGGGCCTAAATCAGCCCCAGCATTTT
cdr3_aa: CAISESGQGLNQPQHF

j_call: TRBJ2-5
clone_size: many
cdr3_length: 14
v_call: TRBV2
d_call: NA
cdr3_nt: TGTGCCAGCAGTGGACAGTATTTCCAAGAGACCCAGTACTTC
cdr3_aa: CASSGQYFQETQYF

j_call: TRBJ1-5
clone_size: many
cdr3_length: 18
v_call: TRBV15
d_call: NA
cdr3_nt: TGTGCCACCAGCAGATCCTTCGGATATAGGGAGAACAATCAGCCCCAGCATTTT
cdr3_aa: CATSRSFGYRENNQPQHF

j_call: TRBJ1-5
clone_size: many
cdr3_length: 13
v_call: TRBV9
d_call: NA
cdr3_nt: TGTGCCAGCAGCGTAGCGATGGACCAGCCCCAGCATTTT
cdr3_aa: CASSVAMDQPQHF

j_call: TRBJ2-7
clone_size: few
cdr3_length: 13
v_call: TRBV27
d_call: NA
cdr3_nt: TGTGCCAGCAGTAGCGGGTCAACCTACGAGCAGTACTTC
cdr3_aa: CASSSGSTYEQYF

j_call: TRBJ2-5
clone_size: few
cdr3_length: 17
v_call: TRBV7-9
d_call: TRBD1
cdr3_nt: TGTGCCAGCAGCTTCCCGTTAGGGGGCGATCCCCAAGAGACCCAGTACTTC
cdr3_aa: CASSFPLGGDPQETQYF

j_call: TRBJ1-1
clone_size: many
cdr3_length: 17
v_call: TRBV11-2
d_call: NA
cdr3_nt: TGTGCCAGCAGCTTAGGGGGAACTACAGGGAAAAACACTGAAGCTTTCTTT
cdr3_aa: CASSLGGTTGKNTEAFF

j_call: TRBJ2-5
clone_size: many
cdr3_length: 15
v_call: TRBV7-9
d_call: TRBD1
cdr3_nt: TGTGCCAGCAGCTTTTTGCTAGGGGGCGAAGAGACCCAGTACTTC
cdr3_aa: CASSFLLGGEETQYF

j_call: TRBJ2-7
clone_size: many
cdr3_length: 12
v_call: TRBV6-1
d_call: NA
cdr3_nt: TGTGCCAGCAGGATGCCAACAGGCGAGCAGTACTTC
cdr3_aa: CASRMPTGEQYF

j_call: TRBJ2-1
clone_size: NA
cdr3_length: 18
v_call: TRBV4-1
d_call: NA
cdr3_nt: TGCGCCAGCAGCCAAGATCGGACGGGGCCCTATGGGGACAATGAGCAGTTCTTC
cdr3_aa: CASSQDRTGPYGDNEQFF

j_call: TRBJ2-5
clone_size: NA
cdr3_length: 16
v_call: TRBV25-1
d_call: NA
cdr3_nt: TGTGCCAGCAGTGAAGTCCGGGACACGCTCAAAGAGACCCAGTACTTC
cdr3_aa: CASSEVRDTLKETQYF

j_call: TRBJ1-1
clone_size: many
cdr3_length: 17
v_call: TRBV24-1
d_call: NA
cdr3_nt: TGTGCCACCAGTGATTCTAAGGTCAGGCTAGCGAACACTGAAGCTTTCTTT
cdr3_aa: CATSDSKVRLANTEAFF

j_call: TRBJ1-3
clone_size: few
cdr3_length: 15
v_call: TRBV18
d_call: NA
cdr3_nt: TGTGCCAGCTCACCAAAGTTACTCTCTGGAAACACCATATATTTT
cdr3_aa: CASSPKLLSGNTIYF

j_call: TRBJ1-2
clone_size: many
cdr3_length: 16
v_call: TRBV6-5
d_call: NA
cdr3_nt: TGTGCCAGCAGTTACTCGCCCCGGGGGGGCTACTATGGCTACACCTTC
cdr3_aa: CASSYSPRGGYYGYTF

j_call: TRBJ1-2
clone_size: many
cdr3_length: 13
v_call: TRBV29-1
d_call: NA
cdr3_nt: TGCAGCGTTGAAGAAGCGGGGGGCTGGGGCTACACCTTC
cdr3_aa: CSVEEAGGWGYTF

j_call: TRBJ1-2
clone_size: many
cdr3_length: 14
v_call: TRBV12-3/TRBV12-4
d_call: TRBD1
cdr3_nt: TGTGCCAGCAATATGGACAGGCCCCCTTATGGCTACACCTTC
cdr3_aa: CASNMDRPPYGYTF

j_call: TRBJ2-2
clone_size: few
cdr3_length: 15
v_call: TRBV5-5
d_call: TRBD1
cdr3_nt: TGTGCCAGCACTTGGGACAGGGTGGTTTCCGGGGAGCTGTTTTTT
cdr3_aa: CASTWDRVVSGELFF

j_call: TRBJ1-2
clone_size: many
cdr3_length: 14
v_call: TRBV6-1
d_call: TRBD1
cdr3_nt: TGTGCCAGCAAAAAGACAGGGGCCAGCTATGGCTACACCTTC
cdr3_aa: CASKKTGASYGYTF

j_call: TRBJ1-5
clone_size: NA
cdr3_length: 11
v_call: TRBV19
d_call: NA
cdr3_nt: TGTGCCAGTAGTGATCAAGGACTCCAGCATTTT
cdr3_aa: CASSDQGLQHF

j_call: TRBJ1-5
clone_size: many
cdr3_length: 14
v_call: TRBV24-1
d_call: NA
cdr3_nt: TGTGCCACCAGTGTGGGTGGAGGCAATCAGCCCCAGCATTTT
cdr3_aa: CATSVGGGNQPQHF

j_call: TRBJ1-1
clone_size: many
cdr3_length: 14
v_call: TRBV2
d_call: TRBD1
cdr3_nt: TGTGCCAGCAGTAATGGGGACAGAAATACTGAAGCTTTCTTT
cdr3_aa: CASSNGDRNTEAFF

j_call: TRBJ2-1
clone_size: NA
cdr3_length: 15
v_call: TRBV6-1
d_call: TRBD1
cdr3_nt: TGTGCCAGCACCCTAGACAGGGTTTCATACAATGAGCAGTTCTTC
cdr3_aa: CASTLDRVSYNEQFF

j_call: TRBJ1-5
clone_size: many
cdr3_length: 16
v_call: TRBV7-8
d_call: TRBD1
cdr3_nt: TGTGCCAGCAGCGGGAGGGGACAGGGGCGCAATCAGCCCCAGCATTTT
cdr3_aa: CASSGRGQGRNQPQHF